These 8 T cell receptor beta chains share one sample of origin, sequenced in a study of CD8 T cells in Susac syndrome. Reverse transcription of roughly 0.5 to 1 ug RNA was performed with random hexamers. One entry per CDR3 protein, called by TCRdb with MiXCR from the immunoSEQ multiplex PCR reads. Of about 19,000 distinct CDR3 sequences listed, roughly 96% are singletons. The sample taken for sequencing was CD8+ T cells from PBMCs. The source is a human donor in good health.

The CDR3 nucleotides are TGCAGTGCCCTCCTAACAGGGCCCTACGAGCAGTACTTC. This encodes CSALLTGPYEQYF. The gene calls are TRBV20-1 and TRBJ2-7; D might be TRBD1 (6 bases). The CDR3 totals 13 residues. The V gene's germline CDR1 is DFQATT and CDR2 SNEGSKA (reference sequence). The germline V and J ends were trimmed by 6 bases and 2 bases, with 14 bases remaining between them.

This chain uses TRBV27 with TRBJ2-1; 12 nucleotides line up with TRBD2. Germline loops: CDR1 MNHEY, CDR2 SMNVEV (reference sequence). The CDR3 covers 21 residues. With V trimmed by 5 bases and J by 0 bases, 17 bases remained unmatched. In DNA, the CDR3 is TGTGCCAGCAGTCACTGGGGACTAGCGGGCTCACGCCTGAGCTCCTACAATGAGCAGTTCTTC. It encodes CASSHWGLAGSRLSSYNEQFF.

The rearrangement uses TRBV20-1 and TRBJ2-7; TRBD1 matches 8 bases. The CDR3 consists of 14 residues. Trimming at V came to 1 base and at J to 4 bases, leaving 6 bases not matched to a gene. Germline CDR1 and CDR2: DFQATT and SNEGSKA (reference sequence). The CDR3 loop is CSARAGTGLYEQYF. The CDR3 DNA reads TGCAGTGCTAGAGCCGGGACAGGTCTATACGAGCAGTACTTC.

J is TRBJ2-1 and V is TRBV6-1; 10 bases are shared with TRBD2. This CDR3 is built from 17 residues. The junction had 5 bases not matched to a gene; V was cut back by 2 bases and J by 1 base. CDR1 and CDR2 from the germline V gene are MNHNS and SASEGT. The CDR3 loop reads CASSERSSGSSYNEQFF. The CDR3 nucleotides read TGTGCCAGCAGTGAACGGTCTAGCGGGAGTTCCTACAATGAGCAGTTCTTC.

DNA for the CDR3: TGTGCCAGCAGCGTAACCGGGACGGACTACGAGCAGTACTTC. Its translation is CASSVTGTDYEQYF. The V call is TRBV5-4, the J call TRBJ2-7, with D tentatively TRBD1 or TRBD2 (5 bases each). This CDR3 is 14 amino acids long. Trimming stripped 4 bases from V and 3 bases from J, with 14 bases between. CDR1 and CDR2 from the germline V gene are SGHNT and YYREEE (reference sequence).

CDR3 sequence (DNA): TGTGCCAGCAGTCTCCGGGTTACTGGGGCCAACGTCCTGACTTTC. Its protein is CASSLRVTGANVLTF. The chain uses TRBV28 and TRBJ2-6; D not certain. The CDR3 has 15 residues. V was trimmed by 5 bases and J by 2 bases, leaving 10 bases between them. Germline V gene sequence: CDR1 MDHEN, CDR2 SYDVKM.

The chain recombines TRBV20-1 with TRBJ2-7; TRBD2 matches 9 bases. The CDR3 runs to 15 residues. Germline CDR1 reads DFQATT; CDR2 reads SNEGSKA (reference sequence). After removal of 8 bases from V and 1 base from J, the junction contained 12 bases not matched to a gene. The CDR3 nucleotides are TGCAGTCCGAACCCTACTAGCGGGTTATCCTACGAGCAGTACTTC. This translates into CSPNPTSGLSYEQYF.

The chain combines TRBV28 with TRBJ2-2; 8 positions agree with TRBD1. V gave up 3 bases and J gave up 4 bases; unmatched junction bases: 7. The CDR3 is 16 amino acids. CDR1 and CDR2 (germline): MDHEN, SYDVKM. The CDR3 region has the DNA TGTGCCAGCAGTTTTTTTTTCCAGGGGGCCACCGGGGAGCTGTTTTTT. It specifies CASSFFFQGATGELFF.